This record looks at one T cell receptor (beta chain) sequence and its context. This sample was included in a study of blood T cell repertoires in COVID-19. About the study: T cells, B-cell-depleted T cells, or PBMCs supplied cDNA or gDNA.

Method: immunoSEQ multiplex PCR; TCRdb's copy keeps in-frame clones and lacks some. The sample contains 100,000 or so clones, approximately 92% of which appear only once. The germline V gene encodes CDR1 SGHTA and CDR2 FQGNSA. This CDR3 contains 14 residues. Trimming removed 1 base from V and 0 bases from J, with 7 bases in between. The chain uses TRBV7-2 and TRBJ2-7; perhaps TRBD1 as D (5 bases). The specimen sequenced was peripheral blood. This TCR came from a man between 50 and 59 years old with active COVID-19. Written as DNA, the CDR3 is TGTGCCAGCAGCTTAGTCCAGGGCTCCTACGAGCAGTACTTC. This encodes CASSLVQGSYEQYF.